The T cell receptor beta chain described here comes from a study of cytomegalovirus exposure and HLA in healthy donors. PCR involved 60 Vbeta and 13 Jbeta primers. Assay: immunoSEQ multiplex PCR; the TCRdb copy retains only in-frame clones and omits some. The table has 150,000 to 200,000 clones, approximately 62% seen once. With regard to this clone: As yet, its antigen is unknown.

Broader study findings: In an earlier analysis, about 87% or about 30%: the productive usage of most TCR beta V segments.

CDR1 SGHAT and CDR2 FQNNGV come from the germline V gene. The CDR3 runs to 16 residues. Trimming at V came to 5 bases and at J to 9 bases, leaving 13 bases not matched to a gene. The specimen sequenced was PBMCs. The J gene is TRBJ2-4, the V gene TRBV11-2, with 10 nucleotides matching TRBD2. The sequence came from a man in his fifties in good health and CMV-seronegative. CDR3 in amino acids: CASSRQRSGGAGIQYF. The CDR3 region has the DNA TGTGCCAGCAGCAGGCAAAGGAGCGGGGGGGCAGGCATTCAGTACTTC. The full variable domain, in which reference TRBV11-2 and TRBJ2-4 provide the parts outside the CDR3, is EAGVAQSPRYKIIEKRQSVAFWCNPISGHATLYWYQQILGQGPKLLIQFQNNGVVDDSQLPKDRFSAERLKGVDSTLKIQPAKLEDSAVYLCASSRQRSGGAGIQYFGAGTRLSVL.